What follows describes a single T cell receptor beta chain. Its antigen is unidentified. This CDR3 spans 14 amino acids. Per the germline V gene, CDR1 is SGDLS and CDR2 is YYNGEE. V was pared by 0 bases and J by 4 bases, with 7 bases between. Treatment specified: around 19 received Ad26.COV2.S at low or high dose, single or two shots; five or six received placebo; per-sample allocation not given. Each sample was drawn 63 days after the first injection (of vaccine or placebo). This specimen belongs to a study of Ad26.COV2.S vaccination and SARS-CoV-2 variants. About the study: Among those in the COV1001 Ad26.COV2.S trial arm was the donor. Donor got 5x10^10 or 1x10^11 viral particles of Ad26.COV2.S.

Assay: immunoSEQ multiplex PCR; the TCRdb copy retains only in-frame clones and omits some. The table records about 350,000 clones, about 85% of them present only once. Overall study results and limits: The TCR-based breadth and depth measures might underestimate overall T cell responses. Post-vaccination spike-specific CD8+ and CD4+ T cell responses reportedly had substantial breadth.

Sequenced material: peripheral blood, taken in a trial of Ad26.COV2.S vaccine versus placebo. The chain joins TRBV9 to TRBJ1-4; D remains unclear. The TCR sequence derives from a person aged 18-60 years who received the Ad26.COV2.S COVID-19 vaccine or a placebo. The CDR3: CASSVGAVNEKLFF. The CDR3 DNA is TGTGCCAGCAGCGTAGGCGCAGTTAATGAAAAACTGTTTTTT.